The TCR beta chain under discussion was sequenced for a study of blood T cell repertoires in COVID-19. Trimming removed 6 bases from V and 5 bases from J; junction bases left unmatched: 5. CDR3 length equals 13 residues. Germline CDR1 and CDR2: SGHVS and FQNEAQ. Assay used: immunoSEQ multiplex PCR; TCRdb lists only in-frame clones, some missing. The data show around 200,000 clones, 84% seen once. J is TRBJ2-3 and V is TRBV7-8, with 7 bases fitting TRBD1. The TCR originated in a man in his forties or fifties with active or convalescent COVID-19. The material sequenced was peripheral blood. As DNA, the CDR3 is TGTGCCAGCAGGTACAGGGGCCGAGATACGCAGTATTTT. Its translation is CASRYRGRDTQYF.